The subject of this entry is one T cell receptor (beta chain). Its antigen is currently not known. Base qualities are not at hand, and no much larger clone is one base apart. Libraries came from the immunoSEQ multiplex PCR assay. TCR beta CDR3 sequencing was performed on DNA from the cultured, isolated CD4+ T cells. For the original study's pipeline: Non-productive TCR sequences were discarded, and reads were trimmed to the CDR3 region, with only CDR3s of 7 or more amino acids retained. Antigen-specific clonotypes were identified with the MANAFEST web app by comparing expansion in peptide wells against reference cultures. To count as positive, a clone had to show expansion at FDR<0.05 compared with the reference and with all other wells, an odds ratio above 5, and a frequency above 0.1% in two replicate wells. Clonotypes significantly expanded in SARS-CoV-2 spike wells and in at least one common cold coronavirus spike condition were defined as cross-reactive. Using the stringdist R package, CDR3 similarity was measured by Levenshtein distance, and unrooted trees were constructed with ape in R 3.6.1. TCRdb stores this immuneACCESS table with in-frame sequences only. Part of the clones is absent; in the studies checked, under half of the shortfall reflects unresolved V genes, and no reason is known for the rest. V, J and clone size derive from that table, while D and trimming were established from the DNA sequence. The sample profile shows tens of thousands of clones; around 69% of them were found once. The leading ten clones occupy about 2% of the sample.

The CDR1 and CDR2 encoded by the germline V gene are MNHEY and SVGAGI. V is cut back by 7 bases and J by 5 bases, with 11 bases in the junction unmatched. The CDR3 goes from the cysteine to the phenylalanine over 15 residues. Just the 45-base CDR3 DNA is kept, in frame starting at base 1. This sample stems from a study of vaccination effects on CD4 cells after COVID-19 (dated by TCRdb to 2021 to 2024). Concerning the study at large: To identify antigen-specific CD4+ T cell clonotypes by their expansion, the ViraFEST assay first stimulated PBMC with viral peptide pools and then applied TCR sequencing. Cultures from other donors in the study were sequenced with the Oncomine TCR Beta short-read assay on an Illumina iSeq 100. SARS-CoV-2 spike-specific CD4+ TCR repertoires from before and after mRNA vaccination were compared in COVID-19 convalescent patients and in infection-naive vaccine recipients. Some 2 million PBMC per well were cultured in IMDM with about 4.6% human AB serum, roughly 10 IU/ml IL-2 and gentamicin, plus 10 ug/ml peptides. Post-vaccine samples across the study were collected a median of 72 days after the second dose, with a range of 14 to 241. A total of 10 COVID-19 convalescent patients and a handful of SARS-CoV-2-naive healthy vaccine recipients were included in the full study. Results and caveats for the whole study, not just this receptor: Marked clonal contraction was observed in both infection-induced and vaccine-induced clones at late post-vaccination timepoints, consistent with waning T cell responses. Only a small number of convalescent patients were included, and no early post-infection timepoints were available, which limited the study. Among healthy vaccine recipients, nearly all vaccine-induced clones were SARS-CoV-2 mono-reactive, and only 1 of 255 was cross-reactive with common cold coronaviruses.

After less than 13 days of culture, CD4+ T cells were isolated with the EasySep CD4+ T cell isolation kit. Two doses of either the BNT162b2 or the mRNA-1273 mRNA SARS-CoV-2 vaccine were administered to participants. The absence of prior SARS-CoV-2 infection in healthy vaccine recipients was confirmed by negative nucleocapsid antibodies before and after vaccination. On days 3 and 7, half of the culture medium was replaced with fresh IL-2-containing medium. Each peptide stimulation condition was cultured in triplicate wells unless otherwise noted. Using Ficoll-Paque Plus gradient centrifugation, PBMC were separated from whole blood and then either used fresh or cryopreserved at -140C. The QIAamp micro DNA kit was used to extract genomic DNA from the cultured CD4+ T cells.

The chain employs TRBV6-5 and TRBJ1-1; TRBD1 aligns with 9 central bases. The sequence derives from a human donor who received a COVID-19 vaccine. The source material was CD4+ T cells from PBMCs cultured without peptide, sampled after COVID-19 vaccination. The CDR3 region has the sequence CASTRTRTGETEAFF. The bases are TGTGCCAGCACCAGAACACGGACAGGGGAGACTGAAGCTTTCTTT.